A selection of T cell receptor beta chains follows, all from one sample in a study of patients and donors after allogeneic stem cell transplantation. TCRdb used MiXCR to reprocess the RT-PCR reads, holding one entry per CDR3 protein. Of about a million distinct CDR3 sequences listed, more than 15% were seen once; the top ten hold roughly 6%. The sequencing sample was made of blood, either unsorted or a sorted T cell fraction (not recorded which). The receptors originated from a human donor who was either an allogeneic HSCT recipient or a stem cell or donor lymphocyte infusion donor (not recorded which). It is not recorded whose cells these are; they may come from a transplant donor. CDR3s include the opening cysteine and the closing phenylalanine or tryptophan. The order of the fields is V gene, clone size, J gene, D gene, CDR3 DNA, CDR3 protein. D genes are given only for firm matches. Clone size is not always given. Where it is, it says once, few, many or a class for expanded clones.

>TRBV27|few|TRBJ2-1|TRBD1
TGTGCCAGCAAGAACCGGGACAGGGACTCCAATGAGCAGTTCTTC
CASKNRDRDSNEQFF
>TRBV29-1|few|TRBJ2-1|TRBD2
TGCAGCGTTGAACGTCTAGCGGAGCCCTCCTACAATGAGCAGTTCTTC
CSVERLAEPSYNEQFF
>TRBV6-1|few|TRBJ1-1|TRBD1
TGTGCCAGCATCAAAAGCCTAGGACAGGGGAACACTGAAGCTTTCTTT
CASIKSLGQGNTEAFF
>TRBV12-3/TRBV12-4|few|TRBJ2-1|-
TGTGCCAGCAGTTTGTCTTGGGACGACTCCTACAATGAGCAGTTCTTC
CASSLSWDDSYNEQFF
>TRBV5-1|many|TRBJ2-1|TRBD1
TGCGCCAGCAGCTTGGCTTTGGGACAGGGAGGTAATGAGCAGTTCTTC
CASSLALGQGGNEQFF
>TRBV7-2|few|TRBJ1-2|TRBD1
TGTGCCAGCAGCTTAGAGACAGGGGCGCTCTATGGCTACACCTTC
CASSLETGALYGYTF
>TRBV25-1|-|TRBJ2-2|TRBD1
TGTGCCAGCAGTGAATTGGACAGGGCGAACACCGGGGAGCTGTTTTTT
CASSELDRANTGELFF
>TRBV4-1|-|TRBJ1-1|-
TGCGCCAGCAGCCAAGGGACAGCGGGCACTGAAGCTTTCTTT
CASSQGTAGTEAFF
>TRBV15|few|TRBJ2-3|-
TGTGCCACCAGCAGAGATACGAACCTGGATACGCAGTATTTT
CATSRDTNLDTQYF
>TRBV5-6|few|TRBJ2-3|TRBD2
TGTGCCAGCAGCTGGACGGGCAGCGGGGCAGATACGCAGTATTTT
CASSWTGSGADTQYF
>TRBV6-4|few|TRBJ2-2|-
TGTGCCAGCAGTGAACAGGGGAACACCGGGGAGCTGTTTTTT
CASSEQGNTGELFF
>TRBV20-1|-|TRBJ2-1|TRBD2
TGCAGTGCTAGAGACGGGACTAGCGGGAGAGATGAGCAGTTCTTC
CSARDGTSGRDEQFF
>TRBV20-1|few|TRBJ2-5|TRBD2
TGCAGTGCTACGGGGGGAATACAGACCCAGTACTTC
CSATGGIQTQYF
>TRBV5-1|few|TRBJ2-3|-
TGCGCCAGCAGCTTAAGGGACGGAACAGATACGCAGTATTTT
CASSLRDGTDTQYF